Detailed here is one T cell receptor (beta chain). In the original workflow: Nucleated cell counts were estimated from reference gene primer amplification. Profiling relied on immunoSEQ multiplex PCR, and the TCRdb table lists in-frame clones only, not all of them. V and J calls plus clone size are reproduced from that table; the DNA served to infer D and trimming. The sample holds 390,000 or so clones, around 89% seen once. The sample is drawn from a study of blood T cell repertoires in COVID-19. Study at large: Italy, Spain and the United States were the sources of the convalescent and acute COVID-19 samples. T cells, B-cell-depleted T cells, or PBMCs provided the cDNA or gDNA that served as material.

The V and J ends lost 6 bases and 7 bases, in that order; junction bases with no gene match: 10. The CDR3 is made up of 14 amino acids. The V gene's germline CDR1 is SNHLY and CDR2 FYNNEI. This chain links TRBV2 with TRBJ1-2, with 8 bases aligning to TRBD1. The specimen sequenced was peripheral blood. The TCR sequence derives from a young man with active or convalescent COVID-19. CDR3 nucleotide sequence: TGTGCCAGCAGCCCGGGACAGGACGTGGGTGGCTACACCTTC. Translation: CASSPGQDVGGYTF. Variable domain in full (rest from reference TRBV2 and TRBJ1-2): EPEVTQTPSHQVTQMGQEVILRCVPISNHLYFYWYRQILGQKVEFLVSFYNNEISEKSEIFDDQFSVERPDGSNFTLKIRSTKLEDSAMYFCASSPGQDVGGYTFGSGTRLTVV.